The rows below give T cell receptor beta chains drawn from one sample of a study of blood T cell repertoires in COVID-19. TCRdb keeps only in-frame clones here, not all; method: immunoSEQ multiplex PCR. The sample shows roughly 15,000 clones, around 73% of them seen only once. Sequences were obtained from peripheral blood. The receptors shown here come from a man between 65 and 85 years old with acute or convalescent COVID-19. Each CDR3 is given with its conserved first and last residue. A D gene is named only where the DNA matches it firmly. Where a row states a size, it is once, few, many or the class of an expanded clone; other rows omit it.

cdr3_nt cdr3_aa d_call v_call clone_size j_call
TGTGCCAGCCTAGGAACTCCTGGCACAGATACGCAGTATTTT CASLGTPGTDTQYF . TRBV18 . TRBJ2-3
TGTGCCAGCAGGCAGACGAGGGATGAAAAACTGTTTTTT CASRQTRDEKLFF . TRBV3-1/TRBV3-2 . TRBJ1-4
TGCGCCAGCAGCTTGGAGGGTAGCGGCACTGAAGCTTTCTTT CASSLEGSGTEAFF . TRBV5-1 . TRBJ1-1
TGTGCCAGCCCCAGTACGTACACCGGGGAGCTGTTTTTT CASPSTYTGELFF . TRBV19 . TRBJ2-2
TGCGCCAGCAGCTTGGGGGCCCCCGGGGGAAGCTCCTACGAGCAGTACTTC CASSLGAPGGSSYEQYF . TRBV5-1 . TRBJ2-7
TGTGCCAGCAGCTCCTCTAGGGGAACCTACAATGAGCAGTTCTTC CASSSSRGTYNEQFF . TRBV7-2 . TRBJ2-1
TGCGCCAGCAGCCAATCTACCGGGCTCGGGGGATCCTACGAGCAGTACTTC CASSQSTGLGGSYEQYF . TRBV4-3 . TRBJ2-7
TGTGCCACCAGTGCTACAGGGTACAATGAGCAGTTCTTC CATSATGYNEQFF . TRBV24-1 . TRBJ2-1
TGTGCCAGCAGCCCGACTAGCGACAATGAGCAGTTCTTC CASSPTSDNEQFF TRBD2 TRBV6-2/TRBV6-3 large TRBJ2-1
TGTGCCAGCACCCCAAAGTCCTTCTATAGCAATCAGCCCCAGCATTTT CASTPKSFYSNQPQHF . TRBV28 few TRBJ1-5
TGTGCCTGGACTCGACTAGCGGCTTACAATGAGCAGTTCTTC CAWTRLAAYNEQFF TRBD2 TRBV30 . TRBJ2-1
TGTGCCAGCAGCGTAGTTCCGGGGGGAGATGTATACAATGAGCAGTTCTTC CASSVVPGGDVYNEQFF TRBD2 TRBV9 . TRBJ2-1
TGTGCCAGCAGTTTTGCAGGGGAGGGGTACGAGCAGTACTTC CASSFAGEGYEQYF . TRBV28 . TRBJ2-7
TGTGCCAGCAGCTTGGGACTAGCGGGAGGGGCCACCGGGGAGCTGTTTTTT CASSLGLAGGATGELFF TRBD2 TRBV5-4 . TRBJ2-2
TGTGCCAGCAGTGAAGCGCCGGGAAATGAGCAGTTCTTC CASSEAPGNEQFF . TRBV2 . TRBJ2-1
TGTGCCAGCAGCCAAGCGGGGTGGGGCTACACCTTC CASSQAGWGYTF . TRBV3-1/TRBV3-2 . TRBJ1-2
TGTGCCTGCCACCAAGCGCATTCTGGCCAAGAGACCCAGTACTTC CACHQAHSGQETQYF . TRBV30 . TRBJ2-5
TGTGCCAGCACGTTCGGAGGCTCTGGAAACACCATATATTTT CASTFGGSGNTIYF . TRBV28 . TRBJ1-3
TGTGCCAGCAGTCCCTTTATTAGCGGGGAGCTGTTTTTT CASSPFISGELFF . TRBV12-3/TRBV12-4 once TRBJ2-2
TGTGCCATCAGTGATGAGGTCGGGGGATATTCACCCCTCCACTTT CAISDEVGGYSPLHF . TRBV10-3 . TRBJ1-6
TGTGCCACCAGTAGGGGGAATGGCTACACCTTC CATSRGNGYTF . TRBV24-1 . TRBJ1-2
TGTGCCAGCAGTTTGGCAGGGGTTTCACCCCTCCACTTT CASSLAGVSPLHF . TRBV28 . TRBJ1-6
TGTGCCAGCAGCGTAGAGGGGGTAAGATCGGTAAATGAGCAGTTCTTC CASSVEGVRSVNEQFF . TRBV9 . TRBJ2-1
TGTGCCAGCAGCCGGCAGGGGGCTGCTGGAAACACCATATATTTT CASSRQGAAGNTIYF TRBD1 TRBV7-9 once TRBJ1-3
TGTGCCAGCAGTTACGGTCAAAACGGGGAGCAGTACTTC CASSYGQNGEQYF . TRBV6-5 . TRBJ2-7
TGTGCCACTAACAGGGTGAAGAACACTGAAGCTTTCTTT CATNRVKNTEAFF . TRBV28 . TRBJ1-1
TGTGCCAGCAGCTTAGCGTACTTGAACACTGAAGCTTTCTTT CASSLAYLNTEAFF . TRBV7-2 . TRBJ1-1
TGTGCCAGCAGTTACTCATCTTATAATTCACCCCTCCACTTT CASSYSSYNSPLHF . TRBV6-5 . TRBJ1-6
TGCAGCGTGGTGGACAGAGAAGCTTTCTTT CSVVDREAFF . TRBV29-1 . TRBJ1-1
TGTGCCAGCAGTTTCCGGGTTGCTGGGGAGCTGTTTTTT CASSFRVAGELFF . TRBV28 . TRBJ2-2
TGTGCCAGCAACGACAGGGGGCGAGTTCAGCCCCAGCATTTT CASNDRGRVQPQHF TRBD1 TRBV6-5 . TRBJ1-5
TGTGCCAGCAGCTTGGCCGACAGGGAAGGCTCACCCCTCCACTTT CASSLADREGSPLHF TRBD1 TRBV5-4 once TRBJ1-6
TGTGCCAGCAGTATACTCAGGGGGGTTACGGCAGATACGCAGTATTTT CASSILRGVTADTQYF . TRBV28 . TRBJ2-3
TGCGCCAGCAGCCAAGAGACGAGGAGGGATACGCAGTATTTT CASSQETRRDTQYF . TRBV4-3 . TRBJ2-3
TGTGCCAGTAGTATCTCCACAAGCGGGAGTCTCTACGAGCAGTACTTC CASSISTSGSLYEQYF TRBD2 TRBV19 . TRBJ2-7
TGTGCCAGCAGCCCCGGGAGCGGGGGGCCCACAGATACGCAGTATTTT CASSPGSGGPTDTQYF TRBD2 TRBV7-7 . TRBJ2-3
TGTGCCAGCAGCGTTATGAGCGGGGGCTCCTACAATGAGCAGTTCTTC CASSVMSGGSYNEQFF TRBD2 TRBV28 . TRBJ2-1
TGTGCGGCGGGACAGCAGCGTTGGGGCTATGGCTACACCTTC CAAGQQRWGYGYTF TRBD1 TRBV30 few TRBJ1-2
TGTGCCACCAGCAGAGATTTCTGGGGCTGGCAGCCCCAGCATTTT CATSRDFWGWQPQHF . TRBV15 . TRBJ1-5
TGTGCCAGCAGTGAGATAACTAGCGTCTCCTACAATGAGCAGTTCTTC CASSEITSVSYNEQFF TRBD2 TRBV27 . TRBJ2-1
TGCGCCAGCAGCCCATCAGCGGGGGGGCTTTATGAGCAGTTCTTC CASSPSAGGLYEQFF TRBD2 TRBV4-3 . TRBJ2-1
TGCGCCAGCAGCCAAGAAGCTAGCGGTTACAATGAGCAGTTCTTC CASSQEASGYNEQFF TRBD2 TRBV4-1 . TRBJ2-1
TGTGCCAGCAGGACTCTAGCGGGAGTAGGAACAGATACGCAGTATTTT CASRTLAGVGTDTQYF TRBD2 TRBV5-5 . TRBJ2-3
TGTGCCACCAGCAGACCCTTGACAGGCTATGGCTACACCTTC CATSRPLTGYGYTF . TRBV15 . TRBJ1-2
TGTGCCAGCAGCTTACTGACTAGCGGGGGATCGCGGACCGGGGAGCTGTTTTTT CASSLLTSGGSRTGELFF TRBD2 TRBV7-8 . TRBJ2-2
TGTGCCAGCAGTAAGCGGACAGGATTCACAGATACGCAGTATTTT CASSKRTGFTDTQYF TRBD1 TRBV27 . TRBJ2-3
TGTGCCAGCAGAGTTACAGGGGATGCGGGCGGCTACACCTTC CASRVTGDAGGYTF TRBD1 TRBV14 few TRBJ1-2
TGTGCCAGCAGCGACCGGAGAGACGGGGAGCTGTTTTTT CASSDRRDGELFF . TRBV11-2 medium-sized TRBJ2-2
TGCGCCAGCAGCCAGGATCCGGGACAGGGGGCTAGTGGGAGCAATCAGCCCCAGCATTTT CASSQDPGQGASGSNQPQHF TRBD1 TRBV4-1 . TRBJ1-5
TGTGCCAGCAGCCTGCGGCCGCTGGGGGGTGACAATGAGCAGTTCTTC CASSLRPLGGDNEQFF . TRBV3-1/TRBV3-2 . TRBJ2-1